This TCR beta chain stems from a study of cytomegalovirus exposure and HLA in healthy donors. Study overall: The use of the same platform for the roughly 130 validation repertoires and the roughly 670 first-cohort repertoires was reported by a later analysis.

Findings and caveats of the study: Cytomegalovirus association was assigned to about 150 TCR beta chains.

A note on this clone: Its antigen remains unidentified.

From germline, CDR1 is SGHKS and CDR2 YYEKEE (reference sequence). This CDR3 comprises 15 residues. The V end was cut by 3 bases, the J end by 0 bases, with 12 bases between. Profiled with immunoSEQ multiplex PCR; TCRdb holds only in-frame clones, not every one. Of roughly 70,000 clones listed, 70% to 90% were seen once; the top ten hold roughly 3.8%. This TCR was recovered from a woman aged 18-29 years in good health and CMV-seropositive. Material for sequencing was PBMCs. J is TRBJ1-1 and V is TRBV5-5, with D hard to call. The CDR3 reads CASSWLTVMNTEAFF. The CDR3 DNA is TGTGCCAGCAGCTGGCTGACTGTAATGAACACTGAAGCTTTCTTT.